Listed here are 30 T cell receptor beta chains from one sample, sequenced in a study of early T cells in non-severe SARS-CoV-2 infection. TCRdb called the 5' RACE reads again in MiXCR, with one record for every CDR3 protein. The sample includes tens of thousands of distinct CDR3 sequences, around 12% of them seen just once. The material was whole blood, obtained at baseline. All receptors come from an adult who was a healthcare worker with PCR-confirmed SARS-CoV-2 infection or an uninfected control (not recorded which). The donor label of this sample is uncertain.

This clonotype was observed at least ten times. This chain links TRBV9 with TRBJ1-3; D possibly corresponds to TRBD1 (5 bases). The CDR3 has 15 residues. The V gene's germline CDR1 is SGDLS and CDR2 YYNGEE. With 5 bases removed from V and 0 bases from J, the gap between germline ends came to 12 bases. CDR3 region: CASSEDSNSGNTIYF. CDR3 coding DNA: TGTGCCAGCAGTGAAGACAGTAACTCTGGAAACACCATATATTTT.

This clonotype was detected a few times. V usage is TRBV6-1 and J usage is TRBJ1-2; D gene ambiguous. The CDR3 runs 14 residues. Germline CDR1 MNHNS, CDR2 SASEGT. Trimming removed 3 bases from V and 4 bases from J, with 12 bases in between. Here the CDR3 DNA reads TGTGCCAGCAGTGAGGACGCACCACCCTATGGCTACACCTTC. Translation: CASSEDAPPYGYTF.

The rearrangement joins TRBV5-8 to TRBJ2-5; TRBD2 might be the D (5 bases). Germline lookup yields CDR1 SGHTS and CDR2 YDEGEE. The germline V and J ends were trimmed by 5 bases and 4 bases, with 15 bases remaining between them. The length of the CDR3 is 14 residues. CDR3 in amino acids: CASRREGSLETQYF. The CDR3 DNA reads as TGTGCCAGCAGACGAGAGGGAAGTTTAGAGACCCAGTACTTC.

This rearrangement joins TRBV7-8 to TRBJ1-5, with 8 positions matching TRBD1. CDR3 length: 16 residues. Germline loops: CDR1 SGHVS, CDR2 FQNEAQ. The V segment lost 4 bases and the J segment 1 base; nucleotides outside the gene matches: 6. The CDR3, as DNA: TGTGCCAGCAGCTCGTCTACAGGGGGAAGCAATCAGCCCCAGCATTTT. This translates into CASSSSTGGSNQPQHF. Drawing the rest from reference TRBV7-8 and TRBJ1-5, the complete variable domain is GAGVSQSPRYKVAKRGQDVALRCDPISGHVSLFWYQQALGQGPEFLTYFQNEAQLDKSGLPSDRFFAERPEGSVSTLKIQRTQQEDSAVYLCASSSSTGGSNQPQHFGDGTRLSIL.

This clonotype has more than one count but fewer than ten. The chain recombines TRBV7-2 with TRBJ2-3, with 8 bases fitting TRBD2. J gave up 1 base and V 1 base, and 4 bases lay outside the gene matches. CDR3 length: 16 residues. The germline V gene encodes CDR1 SGHTA and CDR2 FQGNSA. CDR3 sequence: CASSLDGRGGTDTQYF. Here the CDR3 DNA reads TGTGCCAGCAGCTTAGACGGGCGGGGGGGCACAGATACGCAGTATTTT.

The chain joins TRBV2 to TRBJ2-2, with no clear D. CDR3 length equals 15 residues. V lost 7 bases and J 0 bases, leaving 12 bases between the germline ends. Germline lookup yields CDR1 SNHLY and CDR2 FYNNEI. Written as DNA, the CDR3 is TGTGCCAGCACGCGACTGTTTGCGAACACCGGGGAGCTGTTTTTT. Its protein is CASTRLFANTGELFF. Together with reference TRBV2 and TRBJ2-2, the CDR3 gives the full variable domain: EPEVTQTPSHQVTQMGQEVILRCVPISNHLYFYWYRQILGQKVEFLVSFYNNEISEKSEIFDDQFSVERPDGSNFTLKIRSTKLEDSAMYFCASTRLFANTGELFFGEGSRLTVL.

The V and J genes are TRBV6-6 and TRBJ2-7; 10 nucleotides line up with TRBD2. The germline gives CDR1 MNHNY, CDR2 SVGAGI (reference sequence). The CDR3 length is 13 residues. Trimming cost V 6 bases and J 3 bases; bases outside gene matches: 2. The CDR3 loop reads CASSRTSGYEQYV. DNA of the CDR3: TGTGCCAGCAGCCGGACTAGCGGCTACGAGCAGTACGTC.

The chain carries TRBV7-3 and TRBJ1-3; no clear D gene. Germline V gene data show CDR1 as SGHTA and CDR2 as FQGTGA. The CDR3 loop spans 14 amino acids. The ends were cut back, 3 bases at V and 3 bases at J, with 9 bases in the middle. The CDR3 here is CASSLAGSGNTIYF. Written as DNA, the CDR3 is TGTGCCAGCAGCTTGGCTGGTAGTGGAAACACCATATATTTT. Together with reference TRBV7-3 and TRBJ1-3, the CDR3 gives the full variable domain: GAGVSQTPSNKVTEKGKYVELRCDPISGHTALYWYRQSLGQGPEFLIYFQGTGAADDSGLPNDRFFAVRPEGSVSTLKIQRTERGDSAVYLCASSLAGSGNTIYFGEGSWLTVV.

The rearrangement links TRBV5-4 to TRBJ2-5; D unresolved. From germline, CDR1 is SGHNT and CDR2 YYREEE (reference sequence). V gave up 0 bases and J gave up 2 bases, with 8 bases separating them. This CDR3 spans 14 amino acids. The CDR3 protein is CASSLAARQETQYF. The CDR3 region has the DNA TGTGCCAGCAGCTTGGCGGCTAGACAAGAGACCCAGTACTTC.

A few counts support this clonotype. The chain carries TRBV5-1 and TRBJ2-3, with D tentatively TRBD1 or TRBD2 (6 bases each). Germline V CDR1 and CDR2: SGHRS, YFSETQ. The CDR3 has 15 amino acids. The germline V and J ends were trimmed by 4 bases and 4 bases, with 16 bases remaining between them. The CDR3 is CASSRLNREADTQYF. The DNA for the CDR3 is TGCGCCAGCAGCCGACTCAACAGGGAGGCAGATACGCAGTATTTT.

V and J are TRBV20-1 and TRBJ1-5; 9 bases map to TRBD1. CDR1 and CDR2 from the germline V gene are DFQATT and SNEGSKA (reference sequence). V lost 1 base, J lost 1 base, and 5 bases stayed unmatched. The CDR3 sequence is 16 residues long. In nucleotides, the CDR3 is TGCAGTGCTAGAGCAACACAGGGGGCGAGCAATCAGCCCCAGCATTTT. Its translation is CSARATQGASNQPQHF.

This clonotype appeared a few times. The chain recombines TRBV6-5 with TRBJ1-2; D ambiguous. V lost 6 bases to trimming and J lost 5 bases, with 10 bases between them. Germline lookup yields CDR1 MNHEY and CDR2 SVGAGI. The CDR3 is made up of 12 amino acids. DNA for the CDR3: TGTGCCAGCAGCCAGGACTATTATGGCTACACCTTC. It yields the protein CASSQDYYGYTF.

This clonotype has ten or more counts. The V and J genes are TRBV24-1 and TRBJ2-2; tentatively, D is TRBD2 (6 bases). This CDR3 comprises 13 residues. V was trimmed by 7 bases and J by 6 bases, leaving 11 bases between them. CDR1 and CDR2 (germline): KGHDR, SFDVKD. CDR3 nucleotide sequence: TGTGCCACCAGAGACGGAGGGCCCGGGGAGCTGTTTTTT. Translating gives CATRDGGPGELFF.

This rearrangement joins TRBV2 to TRBJ1-2; no clear D. The V gene's germline CDR1 is SNHLY and CDR2 FYNNEI. The CDR3 contains 14 residues. V lost 4 bases and J 3 bases, leaving 12 bases between the germline ends. The CDR3 is CASSVADAHYGYTF. In nucleotides, the CDR3 is TGTGCCAGCAGTGTAGCAGATGCGCACTATGGCTACACCTTC.

There are a few counts of this clonotype. The V gene is TRBV7-2, the J gene TRBJ1-1; no clear D gene. Looked up from germline, CDR1 is SGHTA and CDR2 is FQGNSA. CDR3 length equals 13 residues. Trimming took off 5 bases at V and 2 bases at J, with 9 bases between the two ends. CDR3 DNA: TGTGCCAGCAGCACCAGGAGAAACACTGAAGCTTTCTTT. It specifies CASSTRRNTEAFF.

The chain recombines TRBV4-1 with TRBJ2-3; D might be TRBD2 (6 bases). CDR3 length equals 15 residues. Trimming removed 2 bases from V and 5 bases from J, with 14 bases in between. Germline-derived CDR1 and CDR2 are MGHRA and YSYEKL. For the CDR3, the DNA is TGCGCCAGCAGCCAACCGGGAGCAAGAGGAGATACGCAGTATTTT. It specifies CASSQPGARGDTQYF.

J is TRBJ1-6 and V is TRBV12-3 or TRBV12-4; perhaps TRBD1 as D (5 bases). This CDR3 has 13 amino acids. Trimming removed 1 base at V and 8 bases at J, with 6 bases between. CDR3 sequence reads: CASSLGGHSPLHF. In nucleotides, the CDR3 is TGTGCCAGCAGTTTAGGGGGACATTCACCCCTCCACTTT.

This clonotype was seen a few times. The V and J genes are TRBV30 and TRBJ2-1; no definite D call. The CDR3 is 14 residues long. V was trimmed by 3 bases and J by 8 bases, leaving 17 bases between them. From germline, CDR1 is GTSNPN and CDR2 SVGIG (reference sequence). The CDR3 loop is CAWSDGDPSDEQFF. CDR3 nucleotide sequence: TGTGCCTGGAGCGACGGAGACCCGTCGGATGAGCAGTTCTTC.

In its sample, this clonotype was seen a few times. The chain employs TRBV21-1 and TRBJ2-7; TRBD1 is the table's D call and was not checked against the DNA. TRBV21-1 is a recognized pseudogene. This CDR3 region has 13 residues. CDR3 residues: CAKISWDGSEQYV. The CDR3 coding sequence is TGTGCCAAAATATCCTGGGACGGAAGCGAGCAGTACGTC.

The chain employs TRBV12-3 or TRBV12-4 and TRBJ2-7; D gene uncertain. V dropped 6 bases and J dropped 0 bases, with 3 bases sitting between them. The CDR3 has 11 residues. Written as DNA, the CDR3 is TGTGCCAGCAGGGCCTCCTACGAGCAGTACGTC. Translation gives CASRASYEQYV.

The V and J genes are TRBV20-1 and TRBJ1-3; D is unresolved. Trimming stripped 7 bases from V and 0 bases from J, with 16 bases between. Germline assignment: CDR1 DFQATT and CDR2 SNEGSKA (reference sequence). There are 15 residues in the CDR3. CDR3 sequence: CSVLDSSSSGNTIYF. The CDR3 DNA reads TGCAGTGTCTTAGACTCATCGAGCTCTGGAAACACCATATATTTT.

This clonotype has at least ten counts. This chain uses TRBV18 with TRBJ2-5; tentative D call: TRBD1 (5 bases). Between the trimmed V and J ends, which lost 4 bases and 5 bases, there was a span of 14 bases. In germline, CDR1 is KGHSH, CDR2 LQKENI. The CDR3 covers 14 residues. DNA of the CDR3: TGTGCCAGCTCACACGACCAGGGCTTTGAGACCCAGTACTTC. Translating gives CASSHDQGFETQYF.

There are a few counts of this clonotype. The CDR3: CASSHRDEQFF. As DNA, the CDR3 is TGTGCCAGCAGCCATAGGGATGAGCAGTTCTTC. The rearrangement uses TRBV14 and TRBJ2-1, with unresolved D. V was clipped by 3 bases and J by 8 bases, with 5 bases between them. The CDR3 length is 11 residues. Looked up from germline, CDR1 is SGHDN and CDR2 is FVKESK. Based on the CDR3 plus reference TRBV14 and TRBJ2-1, the full variable domain is EAGVTQFPSHSVIEKGQTVTLRCDPISGHDNLYWYRRVMGKEIKFLLHFVKESKQDESGMPNNRFLAERTGGTYSTLKVQPAELEDSGVYFCASSHRDEQFFGPGTRLTVL.

In its sample, this clonotype was seen many times. J is TRBJ2-7 and V is TRBV10-3; 9 positions match TRBD2. Germline-derived CDR1 and CDR2 are ENHRY and SYGVKD. The V gene end was trimmed by 4 bases and the J gene end by 1 base; junction bases not matched to a gene: 2. This CDR3 comprises 14 residues. This CDR3 reads CAISATSGSYEQYV. DNA for the CDR3: TGTGCCATCAGTGCAACTAGCGGGTCCTACGAGCAGTACGTC.

This clonotype turned up a few times. The chain employs TRBV10-1 and TRBJ2-3; D uncertain. The CDR3 spans 12 residues. Trimming pared 3 bases from V and 6 bases from J, leaving 7 bases between. Looked up from germline, CDR1 is WNHNN and CDR2 is SYGVQD (reference sequence). This CDR3 is CASSDRVDTQYF. CDR3 in DNA: TGCGCCAGCAGTGATAGGGTTGATACGCAGTATTTT.

To note about this clonotype: At one boundary the junction diverges from the germline segment, which might be a read error. The rearrangement links TRBV2 to TRBJ2-3, with D possibly matching TRBD2 (5 bases). CDR3 size: 12 residues. Germline V gene lookup returns CDR1 SNHLY and CDR2 FYNNEI. As DNA, the CDR3 is TGTGTCAGCGAGTTGGGAGCAGATACGCAGTATTTT. Protein: CVSELGADTQYF.

In this sample, this clonotype turned up a few times. This rearrangement joins TRBV20-1 to TRBJ1-1; weak D call: TRBD1 (5 bases). This CDR3 is 15 amino acids long. Germline V gene lookup returns CDR1 DFQATT and CDR2 SNEGSKA (reference sequence). V lost 0 bases and J lost 0, with 11 bases in between. The CDR3 protein is CSARDPTRVNTEAFF. CDR3 nucleotides: TGCAGTGCTAGAGATCCCACCAGGGTGAACACTGAAGCTTTCTTT.

This clonotype was seen a few times. The chain employs TRBV11-2 and TRBJ1-2; 8 bases match TRBD1. The ends lost 5 bases at V and 3 bases at J; junction bases unmatched: 5. Germline V CDR1 and CDR2: SGHAT, FQNNGV. This CDR3 has 14 residues. Here the CDR3 reads CASSTLQGDYGYTF. The CDR3 nucleotides are TGTGCCAGCAGCACGCTACAGGGGGACTATGGCTACACCTTC.

This clonotype was recorded many times. This rearrangement joins TRBV12-3 or TRBV12-4 to TRBJ1-1, with unresolved D. The CDR3 has 11 amino acids. The V gene lost 7 bases and the J gene lost 3 bases, with 6 bases spanning the gap. The DNA for the CDR3 is TGTGCCAGCACTCCCGACACTGAAGCTTTCTTT. This gives the protein CASTPDTEAFF.

The chain joins TRBV10-3 to TRBJ1-1, with D perhaps TRBD1 (5 bases). Germline V CDR1 and CDR2: ENHRY, SYGVKD. V lost 8 bases to trimming and J lost 0 bases, with 16 bases between them. The CDR3 loop spans 15 amino acids. The CDR3 loop reads CAIRQGGMMNTEAFF. The CDR3 nucleotides are TGTGCCATCCGGCAGGGTGGAATGATGAACACTGAAGCTTTCTTT.